This passage covers 20 T cell receptor beta chains from one sample sequenced in a study of regulatory T cells in long-lasting Graves disease. Libraries of TCR beta came from iRepertoire HTBI primers plus Arm-PCR of CDR3 regions. TCRdb redid the calling of the multiplex PCR reads with MiXCR, one entry per CDR3 protein. This sample yields over 450,000 distinct CDR3 sequences, of which more than 10% are seen a single time; roughly 8.2% belongs to the top ten. The time point denotes: newly diagnosed GD, antithyroid drugs for less than 3 months. Scientists built the TCR library using RNA that was extracted from PBMCs. These data were also reused for a study on T cells in Graves' hyperthyroidism and ophthalmopathy.

The starting material was peripheral blood mononuclear cells (PBMCs), obtained at new diagnosis, from a patient treated with antithyroid drugs. Receptors originate from a woman in her 30s with Graves disease.

This clonotype has just a few counts. The CDR3 loop reads CASSPPDRAADTQYF. CDR3 nucleotides: TGTGCCAGCAGCCCCCCGGACAGGGCGGCAGATACGCAGTATTTT. The chain carries TRBV7-9 and TRBJ2-3; 8 positions agree with TRBD1. V lost 5 bases and J lost 4; bases outside the gene matches: 8. The CDR3 contains 15 residues. Germline CDR1 SEHNR, CDR2 FQNEAQ (reference sequence).

This clonotype was detected only a few times. The chain joins TRBV30 to TRBJ1-1; TRBD1 is a possible D gene (6 bases). Germline values: CDR1 GTSNPN, CDR2 SVGIG (reference sequence). The CDR3 covers 11 residues. V lost 4 bases to trimming and J lost 11 bases, with 14 bases between them. The CDR3 sequence is CAWNGGADAFF. The DNA of the CDR3 is TGTGCCTGGAATGGGGGGGCGGATGCTTTCTTT.

This clonotype was seen many times. The rearrangement uses TRBV12-3 or TRBV12-4 and TRBJ1-4; the match to TRBD1 covers 8 bases. The CDR3 is made up of 14 amino acids. The junction had 3 bases not matched to a gene; V was cut back by 3 bases and J by 6 bases. The CDR3 nucleotides are TGTGCCAGCAGTTTGATACAGGGGGATGAAAAACTGTTTTTT. Encoded protein: CASSLIQGDEKLFF.

Of note for this clonotype: Since a far larger clone is one base different, this is likely a read error. The genes are TRBV11-2 and TRBJ2-1; D possibly corresponds to TRBD2 (6 bases). CDR1 is SGHAT, CDR2 FQNNGV, per germline. This CDR3 is 13 amino acids long. This chain's CDR3 is CASSLAGVETQHF. The CDR3 region has the DNA TGTGCCAGCAGCTTAGCGGGGGTAGAGACCCAGCACTTC.

With respect to this clonotype: A much larger clone differs from this one at a single base, so this may be a read error. The missing conserved phenylalanine or tryptophan at the end of this CDR3 makes a read error likely. The chain combines TRBV5-6 with TRBJ2-1; maybe TRBD2 (6 bases). CDR3 length equals 16 residues. V lost 5 bases to trimming and J lost 3 bases, with 18 bases between them. CDR1 and CDR2 (germline): SGHDT, YYEEEE. The CDR3 DNA sequence: TGTGCCAGCAGTCTTGGAGGGACCGGCTTCTACAATGAGCAGTTCGTC. Translation: CASSLGGTGFYNEQFV.

This clonotype was recorded at least ten times. V and J are TRBV19 and TRBJ2-2, with 9 bases lining up with TRBD1. Germline V gives CDR1 LNHDA, CDR2 SQIVND (reference sequence). J gave up 7 bases and V 2 bases, and 5 bases lay outside the gene matches. The CDR3 sequence is 15 residues long. CDR3 sequence (DNA): TGTGCCAGTAGTATATCCGGGACAGGGTACGGGGAGCTGTTTTTT. Translation gives CASSISGTGYGELFF. The variable domain in full, with the rest retrieved from reference TRBV19 and TRBJ2-2, is DGGITQSPKYLFRKEGQNVTLSCEQNLNHDAMYWYRQDPGQGLRLIYYSQIVNDFQKGDIAEGYSVSREKKESFPLTVTSAQKNPTAFYLCASSISGTGYGELFFGEGSRLTVL.

This clonotype appeared many times. The rearrangement uses TRBV28 and TRBJ1-1, with TRBD1 as a possible D gene (5 bases). This CDR3 is 13 amino acids long. Germline V lookup: CDR1 MDHEN, CDR2 SYDVKM. V lost 5 bases and J lost 6, with 13 bases in between. The CDR3 loop is CASSVLGRAEAFF. The DNA for the CDR3 is TGTGCCAGCAGTGTCCTCGGCAGGGCTGAAGCTTTCTTT.

The sample holds many counts of this clonotype. This chain connects TRBV28 to TRBJ2-3; 8 bases agree with TRBD2. V was pared by 8 bases and J by 1 base, with 8 bases of the junction left unmatched. Looked up from germline, CDR1 is MDHEN and CDR2 is SYDVKM. This CDR3 region has 15 residues. The CDR3 protein is CASAQPAGGTDTQYF. CDR3 DNA: TGTGCCAGCGCCCAACCAGCGGGAGGCACAGATACGCAGTATTTT.

In this sample, this clonotype turned up a few times. The rearrangement links TRBV29-1 to TRBJ2-6, with TRBD1 identical over 9 bases. The germline CDR1 and CDR2 sequences are SQVTM and ANQGSEA. The CDR3 has 15 residues. V lost 8 bases and J lost 2; bases outside the gene matches: 7. This CDR3 reads CSFRDREAGANVLTF. In DNA form, the CDR3 reads TGCAGCTTCCGGGACAGGGAAGCTGGGGCCAACGTCCTGACTTTC.

The V call is TRBV7-8, the J call TRBJ2-7; 9 nucleotides agree with TRBD1. V lost 3 bases to trimming and J lost 5 bases; unmatched junction nucleotides: 2. This CDR3 is 13 amino acids long. Germline V gene sequence: CDR1 SGHVS, CDR2 FQNEAQ. The CDR3 loop is CASSLRTGDEQYF. The CDR3 nucleotides read TGTGCCAGCAGCTTGCGGACAGGGGACGAGCAGTACTTC.

This clonotype was observed many times. The CDR3 is CASSSYTGPGGNEQFF. The CDR3 DNA reads as TGTGCCAGCAGCTCCTATACCGGGCCAGGGGGCAATGAGCAGTTCTTC. This rearrangement joins TRBV11-2 to TRBJ2-1; 7 bases fit TRBD1. Germline V gene sequence: CDR1 SGHAT, CDR2 FQNNGV. J was trimmed by 6 bases and V by 4 bases; bases with no gene match: 12. The length of the CDR3 is 16 residues.

There are a few counts of this clonotype. This chain uses TRBV2 with TRBJ2-7, with 8 positions matching TRBD2. The CDR3 has 20 residues. Germline assignment: CDR1 SNHLY and CDR2 FYNNEI. V lost 4 bases and J lost 2; bases outside the gene matches: 22. The CDR3 coding sequence is TGTGCCAGCAGTGGACTTACTAGCGGACCGAATTACCGGGAGGCCTACGAGCAGTACTTC. Translation gives CASSGLTSGPNYREAYEQYF.

The sample holds a few counts of this clonotype. The chain links TRBV10-3 to TRBJ1-3; no clear D. Germline V gene sequence: CDR1 ENHRY, CDR2 SYGVKD. The CDR3 consists of 16 residues. V lost 2 bases to trimming and J lost 0 bases, with 11 bases between them. In DNA, the CDR3 is TGTGCCATCAGTGAGAGGACCCCTTCCTCTGGAAACACCATATATTTT. Translation gives CAISERTPSSGNTIYF.

The table lists this clonotype with many counts. V gene TRBV7-2 combines with J gene TRBJ1-2; perhaps TRBD1 as D (6 bases). V was clipped by 4 bases and J by 7 bases, with 19 bases between them. This CDR3 comprises 15 residues. Germline lookup yields CDR1 SGHTA and CDR2 FQGNSA. The CDR3 loop is CASSSRGGRLGGYTF. CDR3 coding DNA: TGTGCCAGCAGCTCACGTGGGGGCAGGCTAGGTGGCTACACCTTC. Looking up the rest from reference TRBV7-2 and TRBJ1-2 gives the full variable domain: GAGVSQSPSNKVTEKGKDVELRCDPISGHTALYWYRQSLGQGLEFLIYFQGNSAPDKSGLPSDRFSAERTGGSVSTLTIQRTQQEDSAVYLCASSSRGGRLGGYTFGSGTRLTVV.

This clonotype showed up many times. The chain links TRBV10-3 to TRBJ1-3; D uncertain. Trimming took off 5 bases at V and 3 bases at J, with 11 bases between the two ends. This CDR3 is 14 amino acids long. CDR1 is ENHRY, CDR2 SYGVKD, per germline. The CDR3 loop is CAISPGLFGNTIYF. CDR3 bases: TGTGCCATCAGTCCCGGACTTTTTGGAAACACCATATATTTT.

The table lists this clonotype with many counts. The rearrangement joins TRBV11-3 to TRBJ1-4; no reliable D call. V lost 8 bases and J 7 bases, leaving 14 bases between the germline ends. Germline loops: CDR1 SGHNT, CDR2 YENEEA. This CDR3 has 13 residues. CDR3 sequence reads: CASGLLGVEKLFF. CDR3 DNA sequence: TGTGCCAGCGGCCTTTTGGGAGTTGAAAAACTGTTTTTT.

There are many counts of this clonotype. J is TRBJ2-5 and V is TRBV30, with 8 bases that match TRBD1. With 0 bases clipped from V and 5 bases from J, the junction kept 8 bases outside the gene matches. Germline lookup yields CDR1 GTSNPN and CDR2 SVGIG (reference sequence). The CDR3 sequence is 15 residues long. CDR3: CAWSVGAGGWETQYF. CDR3 DNA sequence: TGTGCCTGGAGTGTTGGGGCAGGGGGCTGGGAGACCCAGTACTTC. Filled out from reference TRBV30 and TRBJ2-5, the complete variable domain reads SQTIHQWPATLVQPVGSPLSLECTVEGTSNPNLYWYRQAAGRGLQLLFYSVGIGQISSEVPQNLSASRPQDRQFILSSKKLLLSDSGFYLCAWSVGAGGWETQYFGPGTRLLVL.

In its sample, this clonotype was seen many times. The chain employs TRBV19 and TRBJ1-6, with 7 bases fitting TRBD1. Germline CDR1 is LNHDA and CDR2 is SQIVND (reference sequence). This CDR3 has 13 amino acids. J was trimmed by 9 bases and V by 3 bases; bases with no gene match: 2. The CDR3 DNA reads as TGTGCCAGTAGTATGACAGGGAGTTCACCCCTCCACTTT. The encoded protein is CASSMTGSSPLHF.

In its sample, this clonotype was seen many times. The genes are TRBV5-1 and TRBJ2-7, with 7 nucleotides matching TRBD1. Germline CDR1 is SGHRS and CDR2 is YFSETQ. Trimming took 2 bases from V and 3 from J; bases not matched to a gene: 5. This CDR3 is 14 amino acids long. DNA of the CDR3: TGCGCCAGCAGCTTCGAGACAGGGAGCTACGAGCAGTACTTC. Encoded protein: CASSFETGSYEQYF.

This clonotype was counted at least ten times. An end of the junction does not agree with germline; a read error may underlie this. This chain joins TRBV19 and TRBJ1-2, with a tentative D call TRBD1 (5 bases). The germline CDR1 and CDR2 sequences are LNHDA and SQIVND (reference sequence). CDR3 length: 12 amino acids. The chain's CDR3 is CASSMTVYGYTF. As DNA, the CDR3 is TGTGCCAGCAGTATGACAGTCTATGGCTACACCTTC.